This TCR beta chain was sequenced in a study of blood T cell repertoires in COVID-19. Looking at the study overall: In each case, the material was cDNA or gDNA derived from T cells, B-cell-depleted T cells, or PBMCs.

The data were produced by immunoSEQ multiplex PCR, yet TCRdb's version contains in-frame clones alone and is incomplete. The sample yields 90,000 to 100,000 clones, about 85% seen once. V was cut by 5 bases and J by 5 bases, with 13 bases left in between. Germline V gene sequence: CDR1 KGHSH, CDR2 LQKENI. The CDR3 is 14 amino acids. This clone was counted once. The sequence derives from a man between 70 and 80 years old with acute or convalescent COVID-19. The V gene is TRBV18, the J gene TRBJ2-1; D unresolved. The specimen sequenced was peripheral blood. CDR3 region: CASSAQTYDNEQFF. For the CDR3, the DNA is TGTGCCAGCTCAGCCCAGACTTACGACAATGAGCAGTTCTTC.